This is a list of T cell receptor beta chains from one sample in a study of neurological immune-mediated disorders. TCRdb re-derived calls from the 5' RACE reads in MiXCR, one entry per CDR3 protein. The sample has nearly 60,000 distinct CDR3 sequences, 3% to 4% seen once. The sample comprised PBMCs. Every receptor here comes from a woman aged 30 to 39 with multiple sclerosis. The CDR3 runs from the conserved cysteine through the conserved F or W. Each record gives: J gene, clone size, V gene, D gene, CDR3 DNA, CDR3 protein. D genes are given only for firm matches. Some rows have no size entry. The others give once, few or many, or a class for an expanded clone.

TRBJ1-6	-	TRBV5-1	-	TGCGCCAGCAGCACCGGAACTAAGGGGTATAATTCACCCCTCCACTTT	CASSTGTKGYNSPLHF
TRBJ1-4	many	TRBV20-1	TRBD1	TGCAGTGCTACCGGGACAGGGGGGAACAGAGATGAAAAACTGTTTTTT	CSATGTGGNRDEKLFF
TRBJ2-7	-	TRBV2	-	TGTGCCAGCAGTGAAGAGCTGTCGGGGGTCTACGAGCAGTACTTC	CASSEELSGVYEQYF
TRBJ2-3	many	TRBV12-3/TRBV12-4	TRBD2	TGTGCCAGCAGCGACGGGACTAGAGACACAGATACGCAGTATTTT	CASSDGTRDTDTQYF
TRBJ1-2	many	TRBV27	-	TGTGCCAGCAGTGCGAGGCGGTCGGCCTATGGCTACACCTTC	CASSARRSAYGYTF
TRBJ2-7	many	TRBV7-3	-	TGTGCCAGCAGCTTAGGTCCTGGAGGCACCTACGAGCAGTACTTC	CASSLGPGGTYEQYF
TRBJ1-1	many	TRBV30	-	TGTGCCTGCCGGCCTGGGACGAAGACTGAAGCTTTCTTT	CACRPGTKTEAFF
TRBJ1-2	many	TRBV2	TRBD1	TGTGCCAGCCAGGGGGGCTATGGCTACACCTTC	CASQGGYGYTF
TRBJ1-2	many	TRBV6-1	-	TGTGCCAGCAGTGGTGACAGTCGAGTCAAGGTTGGCTACACCTTC	CASSGDSRVKVGYTF
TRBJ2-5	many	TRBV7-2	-	TGTGCCAGCAGCTTAGCGCTGGGGGGAGGTAGTAGCATCGGGACCCAGTACTTC	CASSLALGGGSSIGTQYF
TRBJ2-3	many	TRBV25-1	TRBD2	TGTGCCAGCAGTGTGGCGGGGGGCCCCACAGATACGCAGTATTTT	CASSVAGGPTDTQYF
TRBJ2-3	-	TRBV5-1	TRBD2	TGCGCCAGCAGCTTCCTAGCGGGAGGTCCGGATACGCAGTATTTT	CASSFLAGGPDTQYF
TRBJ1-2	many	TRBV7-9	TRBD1	TGTGCCAGCAGCTTGAGACAGGGGGCGACGGATGGCTACACCTTC	CASSLRQGATDGYTF
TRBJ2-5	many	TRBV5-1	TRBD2	TGCGCCAGCAGCTGGGGACTAGCGGGGGGGCGTGAGACCCAGTACTTC	CASSWGLAGGRETQYF